This passage covers 12 T cell receptor beta chains from one sample sequenced in a study of OX40 agonist ivuxolimab in advanced cancers. Assay: immunoSEQ multiplex PCR; the TCRdb copy retains only in-frame clones and omits some. The repertoire consists of about 82,000 clones, with about 85% occurring once and the leading ten covering roughly 2.5%. Sequencing used CD4+ or CD8+ T cells sorted from blood, obtained in a trial of the OX40 agonist ivuxolimab. The origin of the receptors is an adult with an advanced solid tumor such as melanoma, head and neck, liver or kidney cancer.

The chain recombines TRBV4-2 with TRBJ1-2; TRBD1 matches 8 bases. V trimming: 2 bases; J trimming: 2 bases; junction bases outside the gene matches: 10. CDR3 length: 17 residues. The germline V gene has CDR1 LGHNA and CDR2 YNFKEQ. In DNA form, the CDR3 reads TGTGCCAGCAGCCAATTGCCGCAGGGGGCGGCAAACTATGGCTACACCTTC. As protein: CASSQLPQGAANYGYTF.

This chain links TRBV9 with TRBJ2-5; TRBD2 aligns across 8 bases. Germline V lookup: CDR1 SGDLS, CDR2 YYNGEE. The V gene end was trimmed by 0 bases and the J gene end by 2 bases; junction bases not matched to a gene: 6. CDR3 size: 16 residues. The CDR3 is CASSVDAGGRQETQYF. The CDR3 region has the DNA TGTGCCAGCAGCGTAGACGCGGGGGGCAGGCAAGAGACCCAGTACTTC.

CDR3 region: CASSSGLAINTDTQYF. As DNA, the CDR3 is TGTGCCAGCAGCTCGGGACTAGCGATTAACACAGATACGCAGTATTTT. The chain recombines TRBV7-3 with TRBJ2-3; 10 bases agree with TRBD2. V was pared by 4 bases and J by 2 bases, with 6 bases of the junction left unmatched. The CDR3 runs 16 residues. Germline CDR1 SGHTA, CDR2 FQGTGA.

The chain couples TRBV7-2 to TRBJ1-4, with D unresolved. The V end lost 1 base, the J end lost 0 bases, and 15 bases lay between the germline ends. This CDR3 comprises 18 residues. Germline V gene sequence: CDR1 SGHTA, CDR2 FQGNSA. The CDR3 DNA reads TGTGCCAGCAGCTTAGGGGGAGCCAGGACTGCAACTAATGAAAAACTGTTTTTT. This encodes CASSLGGARTATNEKLFF.

The rearrangement uses TRBV29-1 and TRBJ1-1; no definite D call. Germline CDR1 reads SQVTM; CDR2 reads ANQGSEA. The CDR3 runs to 13 residues. The V end lost 4 bases, the J end lost 0 bases, and 9 bases lay between the germline ends. CDR3 coding DNA: TGCAGCGTTGCACACAGCATGAACACTGAAGCTTTCTTT. Its translation: CSVAHSMNTEAFF.

The chain links TRBV7-2 to TRBJ1-5, with D maybe TRBD1 (5 bases). Germline-derived CDR1 and CDR2 are SGHTA and FQGNSA. The CDR3 is 14 residues long. Trimming removed 5 bases at V and 1 base at J, with 9 bases between. The CDR3, as DNA: TGTGCCAGCAGCGCGGGGGGAAGCAATCAGCCCCAGCATTTT. Translation: CASSAGGSNQPQHF.

This clone is a singleton in its sample. The chain couples TRBV5-4 to TRBJ2-5; D remains ambiguous. Germline loops: CDR1 SGHNT, CDR2 YYREEE (reference sequence). The CDR3 sequence is 11 residues long. V dropped 4 bases and J dropped 2 bases, with 3 bases sitting between them. In nucleotides, the CDR3 is TGTGCCAGCAGCAAACAAGAGACCCAGTACTTC. It encodes CASSKQETQYF.

This chain joins TRBV28 and TRBJ2-6; no definite D call. V dropped 5 bases and J dropped 5 bases, with 19 bases sitting between them. Germline V CDR1 and CDR2: MDHEN, SYDVKM. The CDR3 length is 17 residues. For the CDR3, the DNA is TGTGCCAGCAGTATGGCGGCGACACAAAGTCGGGCCAACGTCCTGACTTTC. Protein sequence: CASSMAATQSRANVLTF. Drawing the rest from reference TRBV28 and TRBJ2-6, the complete variable domain is DVKVTQSSRYLVKRTGEKVFLECVQDMDHENMFWYRQDPGLGLRLIYFSYDVKMKEKGDIPEGYSVSREKKERFSLILESASTNQTSMYLCASSMAATQSRANVLTFGAGSRLTVL.

The rearrangement joins TRBV19 to TRBJ2-5; no clear D. There are 16 residues in the CDR3. CDR1 and CDR2 (germline): LNHDA, SQIVND (reference sequence). V dropped 6 bases and J dropped 5 bases, with 22 bases sitting between them. The CDR3 DNA sequence: TGTGCCAGTAGCCCTACCCACAGAGGTTGGGTGGAGACCCAGTACTTC. It is translated as CASSPTHRGWVETQYF.

This chain joins TRBV4-1 and TRBJ1-5; TRBD1 matches 9 bases. Unmatched junction bases numbered 8, after V lost 4 bases and J lost 4 bases. Germline CDR1 is MGHRA and CDR2 is YSYEKL. This CDR3 contains 16 residues. The CDR3 nucleotides are TGCGCCAGCAGCCCCTCGGGACAGGGAACAAATCAGCCCCAGCATTTT. It encodes CASSPSGQGTNQPQHF.

This clone is judged medium-sized (0.01 to 0.1%). CDR3: CASSLEASGGYEQYF. As DNA, the CDR3 is TGCGCCAGCAGCTTGGAGGCCTCAGGGGGCTACGAGCAGTACTTC. This chain links TRBV5-1 with TRBJ2-7, with 7 bases matching TRBD1. The V gene end was trimmed by 0 bases and the J gene end by 3 bases; junction bases not matched to a gene: 6. CDR1 and CDR2 from the germline V gene are SGHRS and YFSETQ. The CDR3 length is 15 residues.

The chain uses TRBV7-3 and TRBJ1-1, with D hard to call. This CDR3 has 13 residues. Germline CDR1 SGHTA, CDR2 FQGTGA. Trimming took off 5 bases at V and 0 bases at J, with 7 bases between the two ends. This CDR3 is CASSLRMNTEAFF. The CDR3 nucleotides read TGTGCCAGCAGCCTCCGCATGAACACTGAAGCTTTCTTT.